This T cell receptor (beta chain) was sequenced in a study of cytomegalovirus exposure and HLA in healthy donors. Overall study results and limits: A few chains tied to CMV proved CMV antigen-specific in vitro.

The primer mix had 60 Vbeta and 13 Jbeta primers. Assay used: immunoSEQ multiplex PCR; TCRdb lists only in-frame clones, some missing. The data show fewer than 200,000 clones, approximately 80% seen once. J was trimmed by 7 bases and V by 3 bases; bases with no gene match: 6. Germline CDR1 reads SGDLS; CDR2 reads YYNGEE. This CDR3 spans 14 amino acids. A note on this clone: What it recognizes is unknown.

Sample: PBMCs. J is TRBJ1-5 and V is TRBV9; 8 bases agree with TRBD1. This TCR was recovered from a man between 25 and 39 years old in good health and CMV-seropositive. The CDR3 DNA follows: TGTGCCAGCAGCGCCGGACAGGGTGGACAGCCCCAGCATTTT. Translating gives CASSAGQGGQPQHF.